The entry below describes one T cell receptor beta chain. The sample is drawn from a study of blood T cell repertoires in COVID-19. Original processing methods: Estimation of nucleated cell counts relied on the amplification of reference gene primers. Sequenced by immunoSEQ multiplex PCR; TCRdb stores in-frame clones only, minus some. V and J calls and clone size come straight from that table; D and trimming were deduced from the DNA. The sample lists over 130,000 clones, around 82% seen once, with roughly 3.7% in the top ten. Residents of 20 to 25 US areas, aged about 18 to 100 years, made up the participants. Participants were placed into cohorts based on the clinical history they reported. Germline CDR1 reads MNHEY; CDR2 reads SVGAGI. This CDR3 contains 15 residues. J gave up 7 bases and V 6 bases, and 5 bases lay outside the gene matches.

This chain connects TRBV6-5 to TRBJ2-1; TRBD2 agrees at 14 bases. This TCR was recovered from a man over 45 in a cohort exposed to, infected with or recovered from COVID-19 (not recorded which). Sequences were obtained from PBMCs or T cells enriched from blood (not recorded which). CDR3 nucleotides: TGTGCCAGCAGCCGTGGGACTAGCGGGAGTAATGAGCAGTTCTTC. It specifies CASSRGTSGSNEQFF.